The 22 T cell receptor beta chains below were found in one sample sequenced in a study of T-cell memory formation after mild COVID-19. MiXCR was run by TCRdb on the 5' RACE reads, yielding one entry per CDR3 protein. This sample has 200,000 or so distinct CDR3 sequences; approximately 10% occur once, and the top ten carry 3.5%. Sequenced sample: PBMCs or a T cell subset sorted from them (not recorded which). The receptors here all came from a young man who had mild COVID-19 (a few samples of this study predate the infection). Cell type and time point are not known.

The CDR3 sequence: CASSLGEAYGYTF. DNA for the CDR3: TGCGCCAGCAGCTTGGGCGAGGCCTATGGCTACACCTTC. V and J are TRBV5-1 and TRBJ1-2; D gene ambiguous. This CDR3 region has 13 residues. Trimming removed 0 bases from V and 4 bases from J, with 7 bases in between. Germline loops: CDR1 SGHRS, CDR2 YFSETQ.

This clonotype came up a few times. This chain uses TRBV2 with TRBJ2-3; 11 bases align to TRBD2. V was pared by 5 bases and J by 6 bases, with 7 bases of the junction left unmatched. Germline CDR1 reads SNHLY; CDR2 reads FYNNEI. CDR3 size: 15 residues. In DNA, the CDR3 is TGTGCCAGCAGTAAGGGGACTAGCGGAAGGGATACGCAGTATTTT. As protein: CASSKGTSGRDTQYF.

This chain links TRBV5-1 with TRBJ2-5; TRBD2 matches 10 bases. CDR1 is SGHRS and CDR2 is YFSETQ in the germline V gene. V dropped 2 bases and J dropped 4; count of bases not matched to a gene: 2. This CDR3 has 14 residues. The DNA for the CDR3 is TGCGCCAGCAGCTTTAGCGGGGGGAGAGAGACCCAGTACTTC. This encodes CASSFSGGRETQYF.

CDR3 region: CASREGLRMDYGYTF. The CDR3 nucleotides are TGTGCCAGCAGAGAGGGGTTGCGTATGGACTATGGCTACACCTTC. The V and J genes are TRBV2 and TRBJ1-2; tentatively, D is TRBD1 (5 bases). Germline V gene lookup returns CDR1 SNHLY and CDR2 FYNNEI. V was clipped by 6 bases and J by 3 bases, with 17 bases between them. The CDR3 extends over 15 amino acids.

The genes are TRBV20-1 and TRBJ1-2, with no clear D. The V and J ends lost 0 bases and 2 bases respectively, with 7 bases between them. The CDR3 sequence is 13 residues long. Germline CDR1 DFQATT, CDR2 SNEGSKA (reference sequence). The CDR3 DNA reads as TGCAGTGCTAGAGACCATGGGAACTATGGCTACACCTTC. Its protein product is CSARDHGNYGYTF.

This clonotype was found once. This rearrangement joins TRBV10-2 to TRBJ2-4, with D perhaps matching TRBD1 (5 bases). Germline V gene sequence: CDR1 WSHSY, CDR2 SAAADI. Trimming took off 10 bases at V and 3 bases at J, with 13 bases between the two ends. CDR3 length equals 13 residues. This CDR3 reads CATNPGNKNIQYF. DNA for the CDR3: TGCGCCACCAACCCAGGGAACAAAAACATTCAGTACTTC.

This clonotype was detected many times. V is TRBV20-1 and J is TRBJ1-2; D gene uncertain. V lost 1 base, J lost 3 bases, and 12 bases lay in between. The CDR3 totals 14 residues. CDR1 and CDR2 from the germline V gene are DFQATT and SNEGSKA (reference sequence). The CDR3 DNA sequence: TGCAGTGCTAGAGCCGGGTTTAGTCACTATGGCTACACCTTC. Residues: CSARAGFSHYGYTF.

This clonotype was seen a handful of times. The chain carries TRBV5-6 and TRBJ1-2, with D possibly matching TRBD1 (5 bases). The germline V and J ends were trimmed by 4 bases and 6 bases, with 31 bases remaining between them. The CDR3 length is 19 residues. Germline V gives CDR1 SGHDT, CDR2 YYEEEE. The CDR3: CASSPPPGRISFGGHGYTF. The CDR3 nucleotides read TGTGCCAGCAGCCCACCGCCGGGACGTATCTCCTTCGGTGGTCATGGCTACACCTTC.

Note on this clonotype: A much larger clone lies a single base off, so this may be a read error. This chain connects TRBV7-3 to TRBJ2-3; D remains unclear. Germline assignment: CDR1 SGHTA and CDR2 FQGTGA. This CDR3 is 14 amino acids long. CDR3 bases: TGTTCCAGCAGCGCCCGGGCCGGGACAGATACGCAGTATTTT. It translates to CSSSARAGTDTQYF. Complete variable domain (other parts from reference TRBV7-3 and TRBJ2-3): GAGVSQTPSNKVTEKGKYVELRCDPISGHTALYWYRQSLGQGPEFLIYFQGTGAADDSGLPNDRFFAVRPEGSVSTLKIQRTERGDSAVYLCSSSARAGTDTQYFGPGTRLTVL.

The CDR3 sequence is CASSQDRGSTDTQYF. As DNA, the CDR3 is TGCGCCAGCTCCCAAGACAGGGGGAGCACAGATACGCAGTATTTT. V usage is TRBV5-1 and J usage is TRBJ2-3, with 9 bases lining up with TRBD1. The CDR3 runs to 15 residues. Germline lookup yields CDR1 SGHRS and CDR2 YFSETQ. Germline trimming cut 7 bases from V and 0 bases from J; bases unmatched to any gene: 6. Filled out from reference TRBV5-1 and TRBJ2-3, the complete variable domain reads KAGVTQTPRYLIKTRGQQVTLSCSPISGHRSVSWYQQTPGQGLQFLFEYFSETQRNKGNFPGRFSGRQFSNSRSEMNVSTLELGDSALYLCASSQDRGSTDTQYFGPGTRLTVL.

The table lists this clonotype with many counts. The V and J genes are TRBV28 and TRBJ2-2; D is unclear. CDR1 MDHEN and CDR2 SYDVKM come from the germline V gene. The CDR3 covers 13 residues. The germline V and J ends were trimmed by 3 bases and 4 bases, with 6 bases remaining between them. The CDR3 DNA reads TGTGCCAGCAGTTTTGTGGGCACCGGGGAGCTGTTTTTT. Its protein is CASSFVGTGELFF.

J is TRBJ2-6 and V is TRBV6-2 or TRBV6-3; 9 positions agree with TRBD2. From germline, CDR1 is MNHEY and CDR2 SVGEGT. V was pared by 7 bases and J by 2 bases, with 9 bases of the junction left unmatched. The CDR3 has 17 residues. The DNA for the CDR3 is TGTGCCAGCACCCCGGCCGCGGGGGGGACTGGGGCCAACGTCCTGACTTTC. This gives the protein CASTPAAGGTGANVLTF.

This clonotype was observed at least ten times. The V call is TRBV20-1, the J call TRBJ1-2; TRBD1 aligns across 8 bases. This CDR3 has 18 amino acids. CDR1 and CDR2 (germline): DFQATT, SNEGSKA (reference sequence). The V gene end was trimmed by 5 bases and the J gene end by 4 bases; junction bases not matched to a gene: 21. CDR3 amino acids: CSAFKRTGKGSWVYGYTF. CDR3 nucleotide sequence: TGCAGTGCTTTCAAACGGACAGGGAAGGGGTCTTGGGTCTATGGCTACACCTTC.

The chain joins TRBV20-1 to TRBJ2-1, with no clear D. CDR1 and CDR2 (germline): DFQATT, SNEGSKA (reference sequence). V lost 6 bases and J lost 4, with 22 bases in between. The CDR3 extends over 16 amino acids. In DNA, the CDR3 is TGCAGTGCCCCGATGCCACGAGTGACGGCTTACAATGAGCAGTTCTTC. As protein: CSAPMPRVTAYNEQFF.

The chain couples TRBV18 to TRBJ1-1; D is possibly TRBD1 (5 bases). CDR1 and CDR2 from the germline V gene are KGHSH and LQKENI. This CDR3 contains 13 residues. V lost 3 bases to trimming and J lost 8 bases, with 13 bases between them. The CDR3 protein is CASSPQRGGEAFF. The CDR3 DNA follows: TGTGCCAGCTCACCTCAAAGGGGCGGAGAAGCTTTCTTT.

The chain couples TRBV20-1 to TRBJ1-5; D is unclear. Germline V gives CDR1 DFQATT, CDR2 SNEGSKA (reference sequence). The length of the CDR3 is 14 residues. V lost 3 bases to trimming and J lost 9 bases, with 18 bases between them. For the CDR3, the DNA is TGCAGTGCTAGTTTGGCAGGTGGTACGGGGCCCCAGCATTTT. This encodes CSASLAGGTGPQHF.

This clonotype was detected only a few times. The chain is built from TRBV6-4 and TRBJ1-1; D uncertain. From germline, CDR1 is MRHNA and CDR2 SNTAGT. This CDR3 region has 13 residues. The ends were cut back, 6 bases at V and 1 base at J, with 9 bases in the middle. The CDR3 nucleotides are TGTGCCAGCAGGAAGGACTGGAACACTGAAGCTTTCTTT. Translating gives CASRKDWNTEAFF.

This clonotype appeared many times. The V gene is TRBV5-1, the J gene TRBJ2-5; 9 positions agree with TRBD2. The CDR3 contains 15 residues. The germline gives CDR1 SGHRS, CDR2 YFSETQ. With 3 bases clipped from V and 6 bases from J, the junction kept 9 bases outside the gene matches. DNA of the CDR3: TGCGCCAGCAGCTCAGGCGGGGGGGCGAGGAAGACCCAGTACTTC. Residues: CASSSGGGARKTQYF.

The V call is TRBV5-1, the J call TRBJ1-1, with 7 bases fitting TRBD1. The CDR3 is 16 residues long. CDR1 is SGHRS, CDR2 YFSETQ, per germline. The V gene end was trimmed by 3 bases and the J gene end by 1 base; junction bases not matched to a gene: 9. CDR3 sequence: CASSYGTVEGNTEAFF. CDR3 nucleotide sequence: TGCGCCAGCAGCTACGGGACAGTCGAGGGGAACACTGAAGCTTTCTTT.

The chain employs TRBV3-1 and TRBJ1-1; D not resolved. Germline CDR1 is LGHDT and CDR2 is YNNKEL (reference sequence). Deletions cut 7 bases from V and 4 bases from J, with 10 bases between. This CDR3 has 12 amino acids. The CDR3 region has the DNA TGTGCCAGCACCCGAGCAGGCACTGAAGCTTTCTTT. It translates to CASTRAGTEAFF.

This clonotype appeared many times. The rearrangement uses TRBV3-1 and TRBJ2-2; D is possibly TRBD1 or TRBD2 (5 bases each). Trimming took off 7 bases at V and 3 bases at J, with 12 bases between the two ends. The CDR3 spans 14 residues. CDR1 is LGHDT, CDR2 YNNKEL, per germline (reference sequence). DNA of the CDR3: TGTGCCAGCACTTTTGGGGGAGACACCGGGGAGCTGTTTTTT. Translation: CASTFGGDTGELFF.

This clonotype was picked up many times. The V and J genes are TRBV7-2 and TRBJ1-1, with D tentatively TRBD1 (6 bases). From germline, CDR1 is SGHTA and CDR2 FQGNSA. The length of the CDR3 is 15 residues. With 1 base removed from V and 4 bases from J, the gap between germline ends came to 13 bases. CDR3: CASSLDWGGFTEAFF. The CDR3 bases are TGTGCCAGCAGCTTAGATTGGGGGGGCTTCACTGAAGCTTTCTTT.